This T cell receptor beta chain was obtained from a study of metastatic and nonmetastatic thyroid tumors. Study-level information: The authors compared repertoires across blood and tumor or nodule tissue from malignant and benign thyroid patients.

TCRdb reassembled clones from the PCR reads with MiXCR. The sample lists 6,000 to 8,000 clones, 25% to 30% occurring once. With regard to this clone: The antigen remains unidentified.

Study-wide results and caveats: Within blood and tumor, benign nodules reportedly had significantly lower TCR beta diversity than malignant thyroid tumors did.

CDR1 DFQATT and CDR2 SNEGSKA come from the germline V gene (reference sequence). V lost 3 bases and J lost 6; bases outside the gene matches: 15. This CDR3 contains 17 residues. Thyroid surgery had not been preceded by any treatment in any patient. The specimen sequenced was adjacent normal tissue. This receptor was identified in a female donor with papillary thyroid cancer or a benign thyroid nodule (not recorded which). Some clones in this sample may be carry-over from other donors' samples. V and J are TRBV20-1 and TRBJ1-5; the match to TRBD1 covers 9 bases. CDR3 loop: CSASETGGSGWRQPQHF. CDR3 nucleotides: TGCAGTGCTAGCGAAACAGGGGGCAGCGGGTGGCGTCAGCCCCAGCATTTT.